In its sample, the clone carrying this TCR beta chain was seen once. Profiling relied on immunoSEQ multiplex PCR, and the TCRdb table lists in-frame clones only, not all of them. The table lists 2,100,000 or so clones, approximately 94% of them singletons. The sample is drawn from a study of shared clonotypes between healthy human individuals. Between the trimmed V and J ends, which lost 6 bases and 4 bases, there was a span of 23 bases. Per germline, CDR1 MRHNA and CDR2 SNTAGT. The CDR3 is 17 residues long. The sequence derives from a man aged 18 to 29 in good health. The chain is built from TRBV6-4 and TRBJ2-3, with a weak D call TRBD2 (6 bases). The sequencing sample was made of naive CD4+ T cells sorted from blood. Subset denoted: CD45RA+ positively selected. DNA for the CDR3: TGTGCCAGCAGGCCCTGGACCCAAGATCCGGGGGCAGATACGCAGTATTTT. It specifies CASRPWTQDPGADTQYF.